The 2 T cell receptor beta chains in this list originate from one sample, sequenced in a study of control samples from healthy donors and cancer patients. Here immunoSEQ multiplex PCR was the method, and the copy in TCRdb shows in-frame clones only, minus some. This table holds around 250,000 clones, around 80% found once. Input material: PBMCs. The receptors were gathered from a woman aged 55-75 years with lung cancer.

The genes are TRBV28 and TRBJ2-7; a weak D match, TRBD2 (6 bases). CDR1 is MDHEN, CDR2 SYDVKM, per germline. Trimming removed 6 bases from V and 7 bases from J, with 13 bases in between. The CDR3 runs to 12 residues. The CDR3 region is CASRIPEGEQYF. DNA for the CDR3: TGTGCCAGCAGGATCCCGGAGGGGGAGCAGTACTTC. Based on the CDR3 plus reference TRBV28 and TRBJ2-7, the full variable domain is DVKVTQSSRYLVKRTGEKVFLECVQDMDHENMFWYRQDPGLGLRLIYFSYDVKMKEKGDIPEGYSVSREKKERFSLILESASTNQTSMYLCASRIPEGEQYFGPGTRLTVT.

CDR3 in DNA: TGTGCCAGCAGTTCCCGCACCGGGGAGCTGTTTTTT. This encodes CASSSRTGELFF. The V and J genes are TRBV28 and TRBJ2-2; D not resolved. The CDR3 consists of 12 residues. Germline loops: CDR1 MDHEN, CDR2 SYDVKM. V was shortened by 4 bases and J by 4 bases, with 4 bases between the two germline ends.